What follows describes a single T cell receptor beta chain. This sample is part of a study of siplizumab effects on memory and regulatory T cells. Generated by immunoSEQ multiplex PCR, the TCRdb table keeps only in-frame clones and is missing some. The sample consists of about 100,000 clones, about 90% of them appearing once. This CDR3 has 15 residues. Germline values: CDR1 LNHDA, CDR2 SQIVND (reference sequence). Trimming at V came to 10 bases and at J to 4 bases, leaving 14 bases not matched to a gene. This clonotype originated in a human donor in good health. The chain links TRBV19 to TRBJ2-5; 8 bases are shared with TRBD2. Sequenced: non-Treg CD4+ T cells sorted from blood. This CDR3 is CATQPGGLARETQYF. The DNA for the CDR3 is TGTGCCACCCAACCCGGCGGACTAGCTCGAGAGACCCAGTACTTC.